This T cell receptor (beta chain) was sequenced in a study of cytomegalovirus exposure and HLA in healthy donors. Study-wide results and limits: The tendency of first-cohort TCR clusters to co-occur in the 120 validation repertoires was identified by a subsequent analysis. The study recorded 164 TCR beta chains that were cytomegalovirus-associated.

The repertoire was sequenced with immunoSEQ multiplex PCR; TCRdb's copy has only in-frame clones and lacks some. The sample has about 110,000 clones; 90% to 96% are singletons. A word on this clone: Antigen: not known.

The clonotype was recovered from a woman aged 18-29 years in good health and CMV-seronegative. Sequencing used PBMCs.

CDR3 in DNA: TGTGCCAGCAGCTTAGCCACAGGGACTGAAGCTTTCTTT. Translated, it gives CASSLATGTEAFF. This rearrangement joins TRBV7-9 to TRBJ1-1, with D tentatively TRBD1 (6 bases). There are 13 residues in the CDR3. V was pared by 0 bases and J by 5 bases, with 7 bases between. Germline V gene data show CDR1 as SEHNR and CDR2 as FQNEAQ (reference sequence).